This entry lists 4 T cell receptor beta chains sequenced from one sample in a study of cytomegalovirus exposure and HLA in healthy donors. Generated by immunoSEQ multiplex PCR, the TCRdb table keeps only in-frame clones and is missing some. The data show about 200,000 clones, around 86% seen once. Sequenced input: PBMCs. The source is a woman between 18 and 29 years old in good health and CMV-seropositive.

V is TRBV28 and J is TRBJ2-7, with D unclear. Germline CDR1 is MDHEN and CDR2 is SYDVKM. The CDR3 runs 11 residues. Trimming took off 2 bases at V and 7 bases at J, with 6 bases between the two ends. CDR3 coding DNA: TGTGCCAGCAGTTTAATCGGGGAGCAGTACTTC. Translation gives CASSLIGEQYF.

This clone was observed a single time. The rearrangement joins TRBV28 to TRBJ2-3, with D hard to call. CDR3 size: 16 residues. The ends were cut back, 6 bases at V and 1 base at J, with 17 bases in the middle. Germline CDR1 MDHEN, CDR2 SYDVKM. The CDR3 DNA follows: TGTGCCAGCAGCAAACCGCTAGGTCGGGGCACAGATACGCAGTATTTT. It encodes CASSKPLGRGTDTQYF.

The chain couples TRBV5-8 to TRBJ2-1; D is undetermined. Germline-derived CDR1 and CDR2 are SGHTS and YDEGEE. Trimming removed 1 base at V and 2 bases at J, with 7 bases between. This CDR3 has 14 residues. CDR3 nucleotide sequence: TGTGCCAGCAGCTTGCTAGTTACCTACAATGAGCAGTTCTTC. Translated: CASSLLVTYNEQFF.

The V gene is TRBV10-3, the J gene TRBJ1-1; D ambiguous. This CDR3 has 14 amino acids. The V end lost 6 bases, the J end lost 5 bases, and 16 bases lay between the germline ends. From germline, CDR1 is ENHRY and CDR2 SYGVKD. CDR3 nucleotides: TGTGCCATCAGCGGAGGAGGTCTGAGGACTGAAGCTTTCTTT. Its protein product is CAISGGGLRTEAFF.